One sample yielded the 21 T cell receptor beta chains listed below, sequenced in a study of CD8 T cells in ankylosing spondylitis. Regarding the study as a whole: Seemingly distinctive of ankylosing spondylitis blood was a TCR beta motif formed by eight highly homologous variants.

The antigens of these receptors remain unknown. Each CDR3 protein gets one entry after TCRdb re-called the 5' RACE reads with MiXCR. This table has roughly 490,000 distinct CDR3 sequences, roughly 5% appearing once. The specimen was blood, either unsorted or a sorted T cell fraction (not recorded which). Receptors were obtained from a male donor with ankylosing spondylitis.

This clonotype was detected a few times. The chain joins TRBV5-1 to TRBJ2-5, with D perhaps matching TRBD2 (7 bases). The V gene's germline CDR1 is SGHRS and CDR2 YFSETQ. The V and J ends lost 4 bases and 3 bases respectively, with 19 bases between them. The length of the CDR3 is 16 residues. The CDR3 is CASSGGGTSRKETQYF. Written as DNA, the CDR3 is TGCGCCAGCAGCGGGGGAGGGACAAGCCGTAAAGAGACCCAGTACTTC.

Here the CDR3 DNA reads TGCGCCAGCAGCTCCCAGGGGGGATCGGGTACGCAGTATTTT. Its translation: CASSSQGGSGTQYF. The chain joins TRBV5-1 to TRBJ2-3; TRBD1 is a possible D gene (7 bases). Germline V lookup: CDR1 SGHRS, CDR2 YFSETQ. The CDR3 is 14 residues long. V dropped 3 bases and J dropped 8 bases, with 16 bases sitting between them.

This clonotype was counted ten times or more. The chain is built from TRBV7-2 and TRBJ1-1; D is ambiguous. Per germline, CDR1 SGHTA and CDR2 FQGNSA. The CDR3 is 15 amino acids. V was cut by 6 bases and J by 1 base, with 15 bases left in between. CDR3 protein: CASRPTGTANTEAFF. The CDR3 coding sequence is TGTGCCAGCAGACCAACCGGAACAGCGAACACTGAAGCTTTCTTT.

This clonotype was seen repeatedly, ten times or more. The chain has TRBV9 and TRBJ1-2, with TRBD1 identical over 11 bases. The CDR3 covers 16 residues. Per germline, CDR1 SGDLS and CDR2 YYNGEE. V lost 0 bases, J lost 4 bases, and 5 bases stayed unmatched. In DNA form, the CDR3 reads TGTGCCAGCAGCGTAGGTGGACAGGGGGCAGGCTATGGCTACACCTTC. Translating gives CASSVGGQGAGYGYTF.

The chain combines TRBV20-1 with TRBJ2-5; 8 bases map to TRBD2. J gave up 5 bases and V 3 bases, and 8 bases lay outside the gene matches. Germline CDR1 DFQATT, CDR2 SNEGSKA (reference sequence). CDR3 length: 14 residues. CDR3: CSASAHSGAETQYF. In DNA, the CDR3 is TGCAGTGCTAGTGCCCATAGCGGGGCCGAGACCCAGTACTTC.

This clonotype was seen many times. This chain uses TRBV11-2 with TRBJ2-2; D might be TRBD2 (5 bases). V was pared by 6 bases and J by 7 bases, with 18 bases between. The CDR3 runs to 15 residues. Per the germline V gene, CDR1 is SGHAT and CDR2 is FQNNGV. The CDR3 sequence is CASRDFRRADGELFF. Here the CDR3 DNA reads TGTGCCAGCAGAGATTTTAGGCGGGCTGACGGGGAGCTGTTTTTT.

With regard to this clonotype: This may be a read error: a much more frequent sequence differs by one nucleotide. The chain uses TRBV4-3 and TRBJ2-7; D tentatively fits TRBD1 or TRBD2 (6 bases each). CDR1 is LGHNA and CDR2 is YSLEER in the germline V gene. This CDR3 is built from 13 residues. The CDR3 coding sequence is TGCGCCGGCAGCCAAGATAGAGGAGGGGGGATGCACTTC. Residues: CAGSQDRGGGMHF.

This clonotype was observed at least ten times. V usage is TRBV5-1 and J usage is TRBJ1-6, with 7 bases matching TRBD1. This CDR3 has 14 amino acids. Germline trimming cut 4 bases from V and 8 bases from J; bases unmatched to any gene: 6. Per the germline V gene, CDR1 is SGHRS and CDR2 is YFSETQ. CDR3 sequence reads: CASSRGQFDSPLHF. CDR3 DNA: TGCGCCAGCAGCCGGGGACAGTTCGATTCACCCCTCCACTTT.

Ten or more counts support this clonotype. The chain uses TRBV7-9 and TRBJ2-7; D not resolved. Germline V gives CDR1 SEHNR, CDR2 FQNEAQ (reference sequence). CDR3 length: 12 amino acids. V was trimmed by 5 bases and J by 4 bases, leaving 9 bases between them. CDR3 region: CASSQRLYEQYF. CDR3 DNA sequence: TGTGCCAGCAGCCAGAGACTGTACGAGCAGTACTTC. Full variable domain (remainder filled in from reference TRBV7-9 and TRBJ2-7): DTGVSQNPRHKITKRGQNVTFRCDPISEHNRLYWYRQTLGQGPEFLTYFQNEAQLEKSRLLSDRFSAERPKGSFSTLEIQRTEQGDSAMYLCASSQRLYEQYFGPGTRLTVT.

This chain joins TRBV28 and TRBJ2-6; 9 bases agree with TRBD1. CDR3 length: 18 amino acids. The J segment lost 4 bases and the V segment lost 4 bases, leaving 11 bases of the junction unmatched. Germline-derived CDR1 and CDR2 are MDHEN and SYDVKM. The chain's CDR3 is CASSSHRDREPGANVLTF. CDR3 nucleotides: TGTGCCAGCAGTTCCCACCGGGACAGGGAACCCGGGGCCAACGTCCTGACTTTC.

Ten or more counts support this clonotype. The chain has TRBV5-1 and TRBJ2-7, with D possibly being TRBD1 or TRBD2 (5 bases each). The V end lost 2 bases, the J end lost 2 bases, and 14 bases lay between the germline ends. Per germline, CDR1 SGHRS and CDR2 YFSETQ. The CDR3 sequence is 15 residues long. The CDR3 sequence is CASSLGTGPTYEQYF. In DNA, the CDR3 is TGCGCCAGCAGCTTAGGAACGGGGCCTACCTACGAGCAGTACTTC.

This clonotype was counted at least ten times. The rearrangement links TRBV20-1 to TRBJ2-1; possibly TRBD2 for D (5 bases). This CDR3 comprises 16 residues. Between the trimmed V and J ends, which lost 5 bases and 1 base, there was a span of 18 bases. The V gene's germline CDR1 is DFQATT and CDR2 SNEGSKA (reference sequence). Here the CDR3 reads CSAYDYGAGSYNEQFF. In DNA, the CDR3 is TGCAGTGCTTATGACTATGGAGCTGGGTCCTACAATGAGCAGTTCTTC.

This clonotype was found many times. The chain uses TRBV5-1 and TRBJ1-6, with D unresolved. V gave up 0 bases and J gave up 13 bases, with 8 bases separating them. The CDR3 is 12 amino acids. Germline V lookup: CDR1 SGHRS, CDR2 YFSETQ. CDR3 residues: CASSLDQEPLHF. The CDR3 DNA reads TGCGCCAGCAGCTTGGATCAGGAGCCCCTCCACTTT.

This clonotype was seen many times. This CDR3 is CAISESETSDLLSTDTQYF. In DNA, the CDR3 is TGTGCCATCAGTGAGTCGGAGACTAGCGACCTTTTGAGCACAGATACGCAGTATTTT. The chain is built from TRBV10-3 and TRBJ2-3; 8 positions match TRBD2. Germline loops: CDR1 ENHRY, CDR2 SYGVKD. V gave up 0 bases and J gave up 0 bases; unmatched junction bases: 11. This CDR3 contains 19 residues.

This clonotype was seen at least ten times. The chain is built from TRBV7-8 and TRBJ2-3; the D is unclear. CDR3 length equals 11 residues. Germline V gene lookup returns CDR1 SGHVS and CDR2 FQNEAQ. The germline V and J ends were trimmed by 4 bases and 7 bases, with 6 bases remaining between them. The CDR3 nucleotides read TGTGCCAGCAGCTCAAGGTATACGCAGTATTTT. Translated, it gives CASSSRYTQYF. The whole variable domain, filled in from reference TRBV7-8 and TRBJ2-3, reads GAGVSQSPRYKVAKRGQDVALRCDPISGHVSLFWYQQALGQGPEFLTYFQNEAQLDKSGLPSDRFFAERPEGSVSTLKIQRTQQEDSAVYLCASSSRYTQYFGPGTRLTVL.

This clonotype was seen repeatedly, ten times or more. The V gene is TRBV6-5, the J gene TRBJ1-3; a possible D gene is TRBD1 (5 bases). CDR3 length equals 17 residues. Germline V gene data show CDR1 as MNHEY and CDR2 as SVGAGI. The germline V and J ends were trimmed by 4 bases and 0 bases, with 16 bases remaining between them. CDR3 nucleotide sequence: TGTGCCAGCAGTTCCACCCCGGGACTGCCCTCTGGAAACACCATATATTTT. Translating gives CASSSTPGLPSGNTIYF.

This clonotype was recorded many times. The rearrangement uses TRBV7-8 and TRBJ1-2; a possible D gene is TRBD1 (5 bases). Germline loops: CDR1 SGHVS, CDR2 FQNEAQ. Trimming left V 5 bases short and J 7 bases short, with 14 bases between. The CDR3 consists of 13 residues. CDR3 residues: CASSQRGATGYTF. CDR3 nucleotides: TGTGCCAGCAGCCAGAGAGGGGCTACTGGCTACACCTTC.

This clonotype was found many times. The chain recombines TRBV12-3 or TRBV12-4 with TRBJ1-2, with TRBD1 matching over 9 bases. The CDR3 runs to 14 residues. Trimming removed 4 bases from V and 9 bases from J; junction bases left unmatched: 9. CDR3 nucleotide sequence: TGTGCCAGCAGTTCCCCGGGACAGGGTTATAGCTACACCTTC. This sequence encodes CASSSPGQGYSYTF.

The chain joins TRBV2 to TRBJ2-3, with TRBD1 matching over 10 bases. The CDR3 runs 19 residues. After removal of 5 bases from V and 0 bases from J, the junction contained 14 bases not matched to a gene. Germline lookup yields CDR1 SNHLY and CDR2 FYNNEI. The CDR3 spells CASSFFWTGGRFSTDTQYF. The CDR3 region has the DNA TGTGCCAGCAGTTTTTTTTGGACAGGGGGAAGATTTAGCACAGATACGCAGTATTTT.

This clonotype was seen many times. The chain employs TRBV4-2 and TRBJ2-7, with 11 positions matching TRBD2. The CDR3 extends over 16 amino acids. J was trimmed by 5 bases and V by 1 base; bases with no gene match: 7. CDR1 and CDR2 from the germline V gene are LGHNA and YNFKEQ. This CDR3 is CASSQVPLAGENEQYF. The CDR3 DNA is TGTGCCAGCAGCCAAGTTCCACTAGCGGGAGAGAACGAGCAGTACTTC.

This clonotype was seen many times. The V gene is TRBV5-6, the J gene TRBJ2-3; 7 bases are shared with TRBD2. Germline CDR1 and CDR2: SGHDT and YYEEEE. The J segment lost 0 bases and the V segment lost 2 bases, leaving 6 bases of the junction unmatched. The CDR3 runs 16 residues. CDR3 in amino acids: CASSFVTSVSTDTQYF. Here the CDR3 DNA reads TGTGCCAGCAGCTTTGTCACTAGCGTTAGCACAGATACGCAGTATTTT.